Listed below are T cell receptor beta chains from one sample, sequenced in a study of blood T cell repertoires in COVID-19. The assay was immunoSEQ multiplex PCR, and TCRdb's table has in-frame clones only and misses some. The repertoire has 60,000 to 85,000 clones, roughly 89% of them found once; the top ten carry roughly 5%. The sample taken for sequencing was peripheral blood. These receptors were obtained from a woman in her forties or fifties with active COVID-19. Each CDR3 is given with its conserved first and last residue. A D gene is named only where the DNA matches it firmly. Clone size, where shown, is once, few, many, or a class for clones that have expanded.

D: NA
V: TRBV5-6
size: few
J: TRBJ1-1
CDR3: CASSWGPVPPNTEAFF
DNA: TGTGCCAGCAGCTGGGGGCCGGTTCCCCCGAACACTGAAGCTTTCTTT

D: TRBD2
V: TRBV4-1
size: NA
J: TRBJ2-5
CDR3: CASSQESLAGVWEETQYF
DNA: TGCGCCAGCAGCCAAGAGAGCCTAGCGGGAGTTTGGGAAGAGACCCAGTACTTC

D: TRBD2
V: TRBV29-1
size: NA
J: TRBJ2-7
CDR3: CSARLAGKYEQYF
DNA: TGCAGCGCCCGACTAGCGGGAAAGTATGAGCAGTACTTC

D: NA
V: TRBV5-1
size: once
J: TRBJ1-1
CDR3: CASSDVQQTEAFF
DNA: TGCGCCAGCAGCGACGTACAGCAGACTGAAGCTTTCTTT

D: TRBD1
V: TRBV3-1/TRBV3-2
size: NA
J: TRBJ1-5
CDR3: CASSQDGTGSQPQHF
DNA: TGTGCCAGCAGCCAAGATGGGACAGGCTCCCAGCCCCAGCATTTT

D: TRBD2
V: TRBV5-1
size: NA
J: TRBJ2-7
CDR3: CASSLAGGTEQYF
DNA: TGCGCCAGCAGTCTAGCGGGAGGTACCGAGCAGTACTTC

D: TRBD1
V: TRBV24-1
size: NA
J: TRBJ1-2
CDR3: CATSDSTGRGNYGYTF
DNA: TGTGCCACCAGTGATTCGACAGGGAGAGGTAACTATGGCTACACCTTC

D: NA
V: TRBV5-6
size: NA
J: TRBJ2-1
CDR3: CASITLDSPYNEQFF
DNA: TGTGCCAGCATCACCCTGGACTCACCCTACAATGAGCAGTTCTTC

D: NA
V: TRBV6-1
size: few
J: TRBJ2-7
CDR3: CASSERDGTPYEQYF
DNA: TGTGCCAGCAGTGAACGGGACGGGACTCCCTACGAGCAGTACTTC

D: TRBD2
V: TRBV15
size: once
J: TRBJ2-5
CDR3: CATSRDLSGTSGFRETQYF
DNA: TGTGCCACCAGCAGAGATCTCTCCGGGACTAGCGGTTTCAGAGAGACCCAGTACTTC

D: NA
V: TRBV7-9
size: NA
J: TRBJ2-7
CDR3: CASSLSWARAGETYEQYF
DNA: TGTGCCAGCAGCTTAAGTTGGGCTAGAGCGGGTGAAACCTACGAGCAGTACTTC

D: TRBD2
V: TRBV5-1
size: NA
J: TRBJ2-5
CDR3: CASSLTSEGETQYF
DNA: TGCGCCAGCAGCTTGACTAGCGAGGGGGAGACCCAGTACTTC

D: NA
V: TRBV19
size: NA
J: TRBJ1-3
CDR3: CASSISGTLSSGNTIYF
DNA: TGTGCCAGTAGTATAAGCGGGACACTTAGCTCTGGAAACACCATATATTTT

D: TRBD1
V: TRBV18
size: NA
J: TRBJ2-5
CDR3: CASSPGQGGETQYF
DNA: TGTGCCAGCTCACCGGGACAGGGGGGCGAGACCCAGTACTTC

D: TRBD1
V: TRBV19
size: NA
J: TRBJ1-1
CDR3: CASSRQGGATGEAFF
DNA: TGTGCCAGTAGTAGACAGGGGGGGGCAACCGGTGAAGCTTTCTTT

D: NA
V: TRBV19
size: NA
J: TRBJ2-7
CDR3: CASSITSYSYEQYF
DNA: TGTGCCAGTAGTATAACTAGCTACTCCTACGAGCAGTACTTC

D: TRBD1
V: TRBV10-1
size: NA
J: TRBJ2-3
CDR3: CASSQQGSGTDTQYF
DNA: TGCGCCAGCAGCCAACAGGGGTCAGGTACAGATACGCAGTATTTT

D: NA
V: TRBV18
size: NA
J: TRBJ2-1
CDR3: CASSIGENNEQFF
DNA: TGTGCCAGCTCAATCGGGGAGAACAATGAGCAGTTCTTC

D: NA
V: TRBV9
size: NA
J: TRBJ2-6
CDR3: CASSALAGANVLTF
DNA: TGTGCCAGCAGCGCCTTAGCTGGGGCCAACGTCCTGACTTTC

D: TRBD1
V: TRBV30
size: NA
J: TRBJ1-5
CDR3: CATTYGQGVGSNQPQHF
DNA: TGTGCCACAACCTACGGACAGGGGGTTGGGAGCAATCAGCCCCAGCATTTT

D: TRBD2
V: TRBV2
size: NA
J: TRBJ2-5
CDR3: CASLAGGGQETQYF
DNA: TGTGCCAGCTTAGCGGGAGGGGGACAAGAGACCCAGTACTTC

D: TRBD2
V: TRBV13
size: NA
J: TRBJ2-5
CDR3: CASSLASGHQETQYF
DNA: TGTGCCAGCAGCTTAGCTAGCGGGCATCAAGAGACCCAGTACTTC

D: NA
V: TRBV2
size: NA
J: TRBJ1-1
CDR3: CASAGTRAFF
DNA: TGTGCCAGCGCCGGGACAAGGGCTTTCTTT

D: NA
V: TRBV11-3
size: NA
J: TRBJ2-7
CDR3: CASSLGLGALYF
DNA: TGTGCCAGCAGCTTAGGTCTTGGGGCGCTGTACTTC

D: NA
V: TRBV18
size: few
J: TRBJ1-1
CDR3: CASSSNTEAFF
DNA: TGTGCCAGCTCCTCGAACACTGAAGCTTTCTTT

D: NA
V: TRBV6-1
size: NA
J: TRBJ1-1
CDR3: CASSEGEWYEAFF
DNA: TGTGCCAGCAGTGAAGGGGAGTGGTATGAAGCTTTCTTT

D: NA
V: TRBV4-1
size: NA
J: TRBJ2-7
CDR3: CASSPIPFRDSYEQYF
DNA: TGCGCCAGCAGCCCAATCCCATTCCGGGACTCCTACGAGCAGTACTTC

D: TRBD2
V: TRBV9
size: NA
J: TRBJ2-7
CDR3: CASSPTGTSGRVGYEQYF
DNA: TGTGCCAGCAGTCCTACCGGGACTAGCGGGAGGGTTGGGTACGAGCAGTACTTC

D: TRBD2
V: TRBV29-1
size: NA
J: TRBJ2-7
CDR3: CSLGASGRASYEQYF
DNA: TGCAGCTTAGGGGCTAGCGGGAGGGCCTCCTACGAGCAGTACTTC

D: NA
V: TRBV3-1/TRBV3-2
size: NA
J: TRBJ2-1
CDR3: CASSQGGRDEQFF
DNA: TGTGCCAGCAGCCAGGGAGGCCGGGATGAGCAGTTCTTC

D: NA
V: TRBV6-5
size: NA
J: TRBJ1-6
CDR3: CASRGLWYSPLHF
DNA: TGTGCCAGCAGGGGGCTTTGGTATTCACCCCTCCACTTT

D: NA
V: TRBV5-1
size: once
J: TRBJ2-3
CDR3: CASSLARGDTQYF
DNA: TGCGCCAGCAGCTTGGCCCGCGGTGATACGCAGTATTTT

D: TRBD1
V: TRBV15
size: NA
J: TRBJ2-1
CDR3: CATSVGQGAGYEQFF
DNA: TGTGCCACCAGTGTGGGACAGGGCGCCGGGTATGAGCAGTTCTTC

D: NA
V: TRBV15
size: NA
J: TRBJ2-7
CDR3: CATSRDKGNYEQYF
DNA: TGTGCCACCAGCAGAGATAAGGGGAACTACGAGCAGTACTTC

D: TRBD1
V: TRBV19
size: NA
J: TRBJ1-2
CDR3: CASTDRGGVDGYTF
DNA: TGTGCCAGTACTGACAGGGGGGGAGTCGATGGCTACACCTTC

D: TRBD1
V: TRBV5-1
size: few
J: TRBJ1-5
CDR3: CASSAGTGEDQPQHF
DNA: TGCGCCAGCAGCGCGGGGACAGGGGAAGATCAGCCCCAGCATTTT

D: NA
V: TRBV5-1
size: NA
J: TRBJ1-1
CDR3: CASSLGPQGGNTEAFF
DNA: TGCGCCAGCAGCTTGGGACCCCAAGGCGGGAACACTGAAGCTTTCTTT

D: TRBD2
V: TRBV7-9
size: NA
J: TRBJ2-3
CDR3: CASSSGGDRLAGYRMTQYF
DNA: TGTGCCAGCAGCTCAGGGGGGGACCGACTAGCGGGGTATCGAATGACGCAGTATTTT

D: TRBD2
V: TRBV6-5
size: NA
J: TRBJ2-7
CDR3: CASSSASGISYEQYF
DNA: TGTGCCAGCAGTTCAGCCAGCGGGATCTCCTACGAGCAGTACTTC

D: NA
V: TRBV7-9
size: NA
J: TRBJ2-1
CDR3: CASSLGVWRERYNEQFF
DNA: TGTGCCAGCAGCTTAGGTGTGTGGAGGGAACGTTACAATGAGCAGTTCTTC

D: TRBD1
V: TRBV14
size: NA
J: TRBJ1-4
CDR3: CASSGTGTVGEKLFF
DNA: TGTGCCAGCAGCGGCACCGGGACAGTAGGTGAAAAACTGTTTTTT

D: NA
V: TRBV5-1
size: NA
J: TRBJ2-5
CDR3: CASSLDRFQETQYF
DNA: TGCGCCAGCAGCTTGGATCGGTTTCAAGAGACCCAGTACTTC

D: NA
V: TRBV28
size: few
J: TRBJ2-4
CDR3: CASSLRGPHLLAKNIQYF
DNA: TGTGCCAGCAGTTTAAGGGGCCCGCACCTTCTAGCCAAAAACATTCAGTACTTC

D: NA
V: TRBV5-1
size: NA
J: TRBJ2-1
CDR3: CASSSMGEQFF
DNA: TGCGCCAGCAGCTCCATGGGCGAGCAGTTCTTC

D: NA
V: TRBV27
size: NA
J: TRBJ2-2
CDR3: CASSHLQGAGELFF
DNA: TGTGCCAGCAGTCATTTACAGGGAGCCGGGGAGCTGTTTTTT

D: NA
V: TRBV7-3
size: NA
J: TRBJ2-3
CDR3: CASSLRQAITDTQYF
DNA: TGTGCCAGCAGCTTAAGACAGGCTATTACAGATACGCAGTATTTT

D: TRBD1
V: TRBV10-3
size: NA
J: TRBJ2-1
CDR3: CAIRPDRGRNEQFF
DNA: TGTGCCATCAGACCCGACAGGGGGCGCAATGAGCAGTTCTTC

D: TRBD1
V: TRBV29-1
size: NA
J: TRBJ1-2
CDR3: CSLRTGADGYTF
DNA: TGCAGCTTAAGGACAGGGGCGGATGGCTACACCTTC

D: TRBD2
V: TRBV7-8
size: NA
J: TRBJ2-2
CDR3: CASSLAGAGNTGELFF
DNA: TGTGCCAGCAGCTTAGCGGGAGCGGGAAACACCGGGGAGCTGTTTTTT

D: NA
V: TRBV3-1/TRBV3-2
size: NA
J: TRBJ1-1
CDR3: CASSQDRQGRGGAFF
DNA: TGTGCCAGCAGCCAAGATCGGCAGGGTAGGGGTGGAGCTTTCTTT

D: NA
V: TRBV2
size: NA
J: TRBJ1-1
CDR3: CASTWGTGGAEAFF
DNA: TGTGCCAGCACTTGGGGAACAGGCGGGGCTGAAGCTTTCTTT

D: TRBD2
V: TRBV15
size: NA
J: TRBJ2-1
CDR3: CATSIGLAGGNEQFF
DNA: TGTGCCACCAGCATAGGACTAGCGGGAGGCAATGAGCAGTTCTTC